This TCR beta chain was observed in a study of vaccination and CD4 T cells after COVID-19. Study information: In culture, cells were exposed to overlapping spike peptides from SARS-CoV-2, HCoV-NL63, HCoV-OC43 and HCoV-229E.

As for this clonotype: Antigen: not known.

As for treatment: roughly 10-day PBMC culture with coronavirus spike peptide pools or control peptides (ViraFEST assay). CD4+ T lymphocytes from the unexposed donor were collected before the COVID-19 pandemic (2011-2018). Fresh IL-2 medium replaced half the culture medium on days 3 and 7. After culture for approximately 9 days, isolation of CD4+ T cells was performed by negative selection. This CDR3 has 15 amino acids. V was pared by 4 bases and J by 5 bases, with 9 bases of the junction left unmatched. Germline V gene sequence: CDR1 KGHDR, CDR2 SFDVKD. Sequencing of DNA taken from cultured CD4+ T cells relied on the Oncomine TCR Beta short-read assay. Genomic DNA was isolated from CD4+ T cells that had been cultured. TCRdb redid the calling of the PCR reads with MiXCR, one entry per CDR3 protein. The sample has roughly 9,500 distinct CDR3 sequences; 31% are singletons.

Sequencing input: CD4+ T cells from blood, cultured in vitro. This receptor was identified in a human donor in good health. The chain has TRBV24-1 and TRBJ2-5, with 7 bases that match TRBD2. The CDR3 sequence is CATSDPEGGWETQYF. As DNA, the CDR3 is TGTGCCACCAGTGACCCTGAGGGAGGGTGGGAGACCCAGTACTTC.